Sequencing of this T cell receptor (beta chain) was carried out in a study of blood T cell repertoires in COVID-19. Using immunoSEQ multiplex PCR, the repertoire was profiled, and TCRdb retains in-frame clones only, with some absent. The table has 100,000 to 150,000 clones, around 89% seen once; the top ten hold about 4.1%. The CDR3 contains 15 residues. From germline, CDR1 is MNHEY and CDR2 SVGEGT. V shed 5 bases and J 13 bases; nucleotides not matched to a gene: 9. It was during active infection that Seattle patients were enrolled and then longitudinally followed. Specimen: peripheral blood. The chain has TRBV6-2 or TRBV6-3 and TRBJ2-1; 15 positions match TRBD2. The clonotype was recovered from a man aged 60-69 years with COVID-19, enrolled during active disease. CDR3 in amino acids: CASSQGLAGGPDQFF. The CDR3 DNA sequence: TGTGCCAGCAGTCAAGGACTAGCGGGGGGGCCTGATCAGTTCTTC.